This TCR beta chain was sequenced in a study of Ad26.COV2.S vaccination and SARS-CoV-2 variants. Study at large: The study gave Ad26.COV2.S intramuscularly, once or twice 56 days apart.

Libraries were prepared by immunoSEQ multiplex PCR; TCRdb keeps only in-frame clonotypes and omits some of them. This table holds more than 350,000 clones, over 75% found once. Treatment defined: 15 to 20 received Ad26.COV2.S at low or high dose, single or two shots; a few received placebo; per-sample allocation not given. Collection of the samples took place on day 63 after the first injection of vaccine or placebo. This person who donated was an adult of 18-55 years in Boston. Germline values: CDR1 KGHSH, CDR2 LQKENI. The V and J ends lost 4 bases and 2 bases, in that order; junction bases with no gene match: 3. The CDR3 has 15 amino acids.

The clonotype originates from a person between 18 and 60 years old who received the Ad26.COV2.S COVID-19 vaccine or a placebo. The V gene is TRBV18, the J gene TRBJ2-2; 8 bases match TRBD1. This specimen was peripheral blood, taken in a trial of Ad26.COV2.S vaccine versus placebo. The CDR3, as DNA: TGTGCCAGCTCACTGCAGGGGGCAAACACCGGGGAGCTGTTTTTT. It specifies CASSLQGANTGELFF.